This T cell receptor beta chain emerged from a study of metastatic and nonmetastatic thyroid tumors (dated by TCRdb to 2019 to 2021). Concerning the study at large: Repertoires from peripheral blood and from tumor or nodule tissue samples of malignant and benign thyroid patients were compared.

With respect to this clone: No antigen is known for it. The sample holds no much larger clone one base away, and base qualities are not on file.

V drops 0 bases and J drops 8 bases, leaving 14 bases in between. From the cysteine up to the phenylalanine, the CDR3 has a length of 15 residues. The sequence is cut down to CDR3 DNA, 45 bases in frame from base 1. The germline V gene yields SGDLS for CDR1 and YYNGEE for CDR2. Library preparation was by PCR. Sequencing was performed on an Illumina HiSeq 4000. High-throughput sequencing was used to profile the TCR beta-chain CDR3 region of each patient. As for the authors' bioinformatics: CDR3 differences across clinicopathological groups were used to build a classifier for discriminating distant-metastatic papillary thyroid cancer patients. Repertoire diversity was assessed with the Shannon index, and tumor-blood repertoire similarity with the Morisita-Horn index. TCRdb passed the public sequencing reads through fastp at Q25 and MiXCR, retaining productive beta sequences. TCRdb assigned the V and J calls; the authors' analysis was not used. This sample has 15,000 to 20,000 clones in its table, and 25% to 30% of those were observed once. The top ten clones comprise around 16% of the sample.

No patient had received any treatment before thyroid surgery. Using T-cell receptor beta sequencing, the researchers looked back retrospectively at clinical samples from patients, gathered between about 2012 and 2018. Overall study results and their limits: In both blood and tumor samples, TCR beta diversity was reported to be significantly higher in malignant tumors than in benign nodules.

The sequenced sample consisted of tumor tissue. The receptor's source is a female donor with papillary thyroid cancer or a benign thyroid nodule (not recorded which). Some clones in this sample may be carry-over from other donors' samples. The chain is assembled from TRBV9 and TRBJ2-2, with the D segment identity uncertain. CDR3 region: CASSVDGRYQGELFF. The nucleotides read TGTGCCAGCAGCGTAGACGGTCGGTACCAAGGGGAGCTGTTTTTT.